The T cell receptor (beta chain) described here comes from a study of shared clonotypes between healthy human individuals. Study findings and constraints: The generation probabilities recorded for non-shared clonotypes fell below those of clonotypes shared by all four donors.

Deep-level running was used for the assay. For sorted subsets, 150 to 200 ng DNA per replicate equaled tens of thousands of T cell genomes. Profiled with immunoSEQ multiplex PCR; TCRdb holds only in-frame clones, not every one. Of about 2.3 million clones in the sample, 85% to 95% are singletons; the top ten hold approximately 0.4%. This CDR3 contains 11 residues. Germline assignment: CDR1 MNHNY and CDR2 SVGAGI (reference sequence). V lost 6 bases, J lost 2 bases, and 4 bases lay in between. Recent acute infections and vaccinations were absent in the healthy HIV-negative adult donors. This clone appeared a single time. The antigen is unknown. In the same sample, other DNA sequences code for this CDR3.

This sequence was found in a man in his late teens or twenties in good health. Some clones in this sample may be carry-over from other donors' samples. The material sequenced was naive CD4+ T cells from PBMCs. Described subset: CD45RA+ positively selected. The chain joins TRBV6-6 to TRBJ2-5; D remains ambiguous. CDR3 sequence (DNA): TGTGCCAGCAGCCTGCAAGAGACCCAGTACTTC. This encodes CASSLQETQYF.